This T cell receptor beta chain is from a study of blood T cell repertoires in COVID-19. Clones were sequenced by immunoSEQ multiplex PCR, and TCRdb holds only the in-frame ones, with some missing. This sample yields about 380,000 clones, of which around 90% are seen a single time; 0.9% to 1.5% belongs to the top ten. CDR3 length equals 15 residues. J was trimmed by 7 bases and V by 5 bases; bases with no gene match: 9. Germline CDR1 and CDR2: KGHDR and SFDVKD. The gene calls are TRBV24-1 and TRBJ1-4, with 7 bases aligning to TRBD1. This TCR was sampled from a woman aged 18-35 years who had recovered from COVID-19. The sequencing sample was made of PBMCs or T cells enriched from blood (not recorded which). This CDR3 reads CATSGGTAALEKLFF. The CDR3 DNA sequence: TGTGCCACCAGTGGAGGGACAGCCGCTCTTGAAAAACTGTTTTTT.